A selection of T cell receptor beta chains follows, all from one sample in a study of cytomegalovirus exposure and HLA in healthy donors. Here immunoSEQ multiplex PCR was the method, and the copy in TCRdb shows in-frame clones only, minus some. In the table there are roughly 130,000 clones, roughly four fifths of which are singletons. Material: PBMCs. Receptors were obtained from a male donor in good health and CMV-seropositive. Each CDR3 is given without its conserved first and last residue.

j_call: -
v_call: TRBV5-6
cdr3_aa: ASSSLRLASYEQY

j_call: TRBJ2-7
v_call: TRBV5-6
cdr3_aa: ASSVGSSYEQY

j_call: TRBJ2-2
v_call: TRBV6-5
cdr3_aa: ASSSGQANTGELF

j_call: TRBJ1-5
v_call: TRBV30
cdr3_aa: AWRAPGSNQPQH

j_call: TRBJ2-1
v_call: TRBV19
cdr3_aa: ASSAPGGLNEQF

j_call: TRBJ2-3
v_call: TRBV30
cdr3_aa: AWTRGSTDTQY

j_call: TRBJ1-2
v_call: TRBV6-6
cdr3_aa: ASFRIGTGGYGYT

j_call: TRBJ2-2
v_call: TRBV30
cdr3_aa: AWRPVLGNTGELF

j_call: TRBJ1-2
v_call: TRBV30
cdr3_aa: AWTGQAAGAYGYT

j_call: TRBJ1-1
v_call: TRBV16
cdr3_aa: ASSQGAEAF

j_call: TRBJ2-3
v_call: TRBV30
cdr3_aa: AWSTSITDTQY

j_call: TRBJ2-7
v_call: TRBV7-9
cdr3_aa: SSSSPSGYEQY

j_call: TRBJ2-1
v_call: TRBV2
cdr3_aa: ASQNQLRDSQVNEQF

j_call: TRBJ2-7
v_call: TRBV29-1
cdr3_aa: SVARRASYEQY

j_call: TRBJ2-1
v_call: TRBV5-1
cdr3_aa: ASSLASGGVNEQF

j_call: TRBJ2-7
v_call: TRBV2
cdr3_aa: ASRTGWTDEQY

j_call: -
v_call: TRBV7-2
cdr3_aa: ASKSGSGYEQY

j_call: TRBJ2-7
v_call: TRBV5-1
cdr3_aa: ASSLNNNAWPVYEQY

j_call: TRBJ2-7
v_call: TRBV20-1
cdr3_aa: SAGDWDEQY

j_call: TRBJ2-2
v_call: TRBV27
cdr3_aa: ASSPGQGRVTGELF

j_call: TRBJ2-5
v_call: TRBV2
cdr3_aa: ASSDPLGGGKGTQY

j_call: TRBJ2-3
v_call: TRBV5-6
cdr3_aa: ASSLLAGGPLGTDTQY

j_call: TRBJ2-5
v_call: TRBV5-4
cdr3_aa: ASSPAGRETQY

j_call: TRBJ1-5
v_call: TRBV7-9
cdr3_aa: ASSLEGGHSNQPQH

j_call: TRBJ1-1
v_call: TRBV5-5
cdr3_aa: ASSGRQGYTEAF

j_call: TRBJ2-7
v_call: TRBV11-2
cdr3_aa: ASSSPIWGLASYEQY

j_call: TRBJ2-5
v_call: TRBV9
cdr3_aa: ASSGSGGKAETQY

j_call: TRBJ1-5
v_call: TRBV28
cdr3_aa: ASTYPSDRVGYQPQH

j_call: TRBJ1-3
v_call: TRBV4-2
cdr3_aa: ASSQDMGNTIY

j_call: -
v_call: TRBV29-1
cdr3_aa: SVIGSEQY

j_call: TRBJ2-3
v_call: TRBV4-3
cdr3_aa: ASSQEGHRGADTQY

j_call: TRBJ2-7
v_call: TRBV7-8
cdr3_aa: ASSLNVGQGSYEQY

j_call: TRBJ2-5
v_call: TRBV29-1
cdr3_aa: SASGGVQETQY

j_call: TRBJ2-7
v_call: TRBV29-1
cdr3_aa: SVPGSGEEQY

j_call: TRBJ2-2
v_call: TRBV27
cdr3_aa: APATGQGTRGAV

j_call: TRBJ2-7
v_call: TRBV30
cdr3_aa: AWSAGEKQY

j_call: TRBJ2-3
v_call: TRBV7-3
cdr3_aa: ASSLLAGAPSTDTQY

j_call: TRBJ1-4
v_call: TRBV5-4
cdr3_aa: ASSLGGSSANEKLF

j_call: TRBJ1-1
v_call: TRBV7-9
cdr3_aa: SSSLGQGRSEAF

j_call: TRBJ2-6
v_call: TRBV19
cdr3_aa: ASSRERSGANVLT